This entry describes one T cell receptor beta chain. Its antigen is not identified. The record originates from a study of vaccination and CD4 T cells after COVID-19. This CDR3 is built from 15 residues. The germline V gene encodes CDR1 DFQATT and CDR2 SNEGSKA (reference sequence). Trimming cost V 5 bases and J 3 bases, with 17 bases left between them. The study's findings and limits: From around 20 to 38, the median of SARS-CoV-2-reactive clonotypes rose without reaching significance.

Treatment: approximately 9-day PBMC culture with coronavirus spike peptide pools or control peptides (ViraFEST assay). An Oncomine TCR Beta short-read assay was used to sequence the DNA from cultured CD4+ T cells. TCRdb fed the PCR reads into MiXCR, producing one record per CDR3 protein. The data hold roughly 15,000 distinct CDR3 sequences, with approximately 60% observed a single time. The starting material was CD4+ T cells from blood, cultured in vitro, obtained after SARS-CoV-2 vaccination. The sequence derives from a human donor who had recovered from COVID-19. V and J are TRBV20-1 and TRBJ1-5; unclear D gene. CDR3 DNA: TGCAGTGCTCCCAACCAAGTCACGCTCAATCAGCCCCAGCATTTT. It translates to CSAPNQVTLNQPQHF.